These T cell receptor beta chains were read from a single sample in a study of monozygotic twins with inflammatory bowel disease. TCRdb re-called the 5' RACE reads and gives one entry per CDR3 protein, without DNA. The sample totals around 450,000 distinct CDR3 sequences; its top ten clones hold more than 2%. Material: blood. All receptors come from a human donor with ulcerative colitis or Crohn's disease, or a healthy co-twin of an affected twin (not recorded which). Both conserved end residues are part of each CDR3.

V	J	CDR3
TRBV18	TRBJ1-1	CASRGQANTEAFF
TRBV18	TRBJ1-5	CASSPRDSWTQHF
TRBV10-3	TRBJ2-7	CAISATSGATYEQYF
TRBV10-3	TRBJ1-1	CAHQGVGTEAFF
TRBV7-2	TRBJ1-1	CASSLVAGPRNTEAFF
TRBV7-9	TRBJ2-5	CASSLLLAGGKETQYF
TRBV28	TRBJ1-5	CASSPLGGNQPQHF
TRBV20-1	TRBJ1-2	CSARPSHRDRVGYTF
TRBV3-1	TRBJ1-6	CASSDRGESPLHF
TRBV10-3	TRBJ1-5	CAISSGPNQPQHF
TRBV6-1	TRBJ2-1	CASSPQPPLAGGGNEQFF
TRBV7-8	TRBJ2-3	CASSLVTADTQYF
TRBV27	TRBJ1-6	CASSTRVGGNSPLHF
TRBV7-2	TRBJ2-1	CASSDLLAHQGDNEQFF
TRBV12-3/TRBV12-4	TRBJ1-5	CASRSGTASNQPQHF
TRBV24-1	TRBJ1-4	CATSDYRDEKLFF
TRBV4-1	TRBJ2-1	CASSQEGVSYNEQFF
TRBV27	TRBJ2-3	CASSLGVLGTDTQYF
TRBV20-1	TRBJ1-1	CSASEGWDTEAFF
TRBV27	TRBJ2-2	CASRQGTLRAGELCF
TRBV7-9	TRBJ2-7	CASSSPALGSYEQYF
TRBV6-2/TRBV6-3	TRBJ1-5	CASSYGLHQPQHF
TRBV7-2	TRBJ1-1	CASSLGDTLTEAFF
TRBV5-5	TRBJ1-1	CASSSDRVNTEAFF
TRBV6-1	TRBJ2-2	CASTRDSNTGELFF
TRBV5-6	TRBJ1-1	CASSFIGRNTEAFF
TRBV25-1	TRBJ1-2	CASSEYRGTDYGYTF
TRBV7-2	TRBJ2-7	CASSLMDEQYF
TRBV4-1	TRBJ1-1	CASSQDFGRVTEAFF
TRBV30	TRBJ2-1	CAWSVLGDEQFF
TRBV27	TRBJ1-1	CASYSHRAKLSNTEAFF
TRBV10-3	TRBJ1-6	CAVGTSNNSPLHF
TRBV10-3	TRBJ1-2	CAISTGQGRTYGYTF
TRBV5-1	TRBJ2-2	CASSLASGKNTGELFF
TRBV5-4	TRBJ2-1	CASSLGLAGLNEQFF
TRBV7-9	TRBJ2-3	CASTFPTSGRDTQYF
TRBV3-1	TRBJ2-5	CASTLPGAKETQYF
TRBV5-1	TRBJ2-3	CASSLGLSGDTQYF
TRBV4-2	TRBJ1-2	CASSQELGFYGYTF
TRBV28	TRBJ1-1	CASSPWDRNTEAFF
TRBV11-2	TRBJ2-7	CASSLLPGSSYEQYF
TRBV28	TRBJ1-3	CASNTGPFSGNTIYF
TRBV6-1	TRBJ1-6	CASSEWGSSYNSPLHF
TRBV27	TRBJ2-1	CASSLSGTKQFF
TRBV11-2	TRBJ1-2	CASSLGTGGGIYGYTF
TRBV19	TRBJ2-6	CASSVQQGRSSGANVLTF
TRBV10-3	TRBJ1-1	CAIGWGVNTEAFF
TRBV19	TRBJ1-2	CASRLTENYGYTF
TRBV11-2	TRBJ1-1	CASSLGHPTEAFF
TRBV25-1	TRBJ1-3	CASSASPAGGATIYF
TRBV18	TRBJ1-2	CASSPRGGYKGTF
TRBV28	TRBJ1-4	CASRLSGPLEKLFF
TRBV4-3	TRBJ2-1	CASSPGLAGSEQFF
TRBV12-3/TRBV12-4	TRBJ2-7	CASSLGRTALTYGQYF
TRBV5-4	TRBJ1-1	CASSLVDRGNTEAFF